The rows below give T cell receptor beta chains drawn from one sample of a study of blood T cell repertoires in COVID-19. Generated by immunoSEQ multiplex PCR, the TCRdb table keeps only in-frame clones and is missing some. The sample yields 300,000 to 400,000 clones, under 90% seen once. Input material: peripheral blood. The receptor set was obtained from a woman aged 25 to 39 with COVID-19, enrolled during active disease. CDR3s include the opening cysteine and the closing phenylalanine or tryptophan. D genes are given only for firm matches. The size field is filled for only some rows; it gives once, few, many or a size class.

V gene	CDR3 length	clone size	D gene	J gene	CDR3 DNA	CDR3 protein
TRBV7-8	15	-	-	TRBJ1-4	TGTGCCAGCAGCTTAGATCCGGGACAACGAGAAAAACTGTTTTTT	CASSLDPGQREKLFF
TRBV5-1	14	-	-	TRBJ2-3	TGCGCCAGCAGCGTTGATAGCTTAGCAGATACGCAGTATTTT	CASSVDSLADTQYF
TRBV19	18	-	-	TRBJ1-2	TGTGCCAGTAGTATGTATTACGGCCTGGACAGATCAAACTATGGCTACACCTTC	CASSMYYGLDRSNYGYTF
TRBV2	14	-	TRBD1	TRBJ1-3	TGTGCCAGCAGAAAGGACAGGAACGGAAACACCATATATTTT	CASRKDRNGNTIYF
TRBV2	14	-	TRBD1	TRBJ1-1	TGTGCCAGCAGCGCGGGACAGGGGGGCACTGAAGCTTTCTTT	CASSAGQGGTEAFF
TRBV5-5	15	-	-	TRBJ1-2	TGTGCCAGCAGCTTGGGGACAGACAGCTACCATGGCTACACCTTC	CASSLGTDSYHGYTF
TRBV27	17	-	TRBD1	TRBJ2-4	TGTGCCAGCACACCGACCGGACAGGGGGAAGCCAAAAACATTCAGTACTTC	CASTPTGQGEAKNIQYF
TRBV11-3	14	-	-	TRBJ2-3	TGTGCCAGCAGTACCGGACAGCTCACAGATACGCAGTATTTT	CASSTGQLTDTQYF
TRBV5-4	15	-	-	TRBJ2-2	TGTGCCAGCAGCTTGCAGCAGGGTAAAACCGGGGAGCTGTTTTTT	CASSLQQGKTGELFF
TRBV19	13	-	-	TRBJ1-5	TGTGCCAGTAGGGATGGACATTATCAGCCCCAGCATTTT	CASRDGHYQPQHF
TRBV5-1	15	-	TRBD1	TRBJ2-7	TGCGCCAGCAGCTGGGGGACAGGCCCCACCTACGAGCAGTACTTC	CASSWGTGPTYEQYF
TRBV9	13	-	-	TRBJ2-3	TGTGCCAGCAGCGTAACAAGCACAGATACGCAGTATTTT	CASSVTSTDTQYF
TRBV5-1	12	-	-	TRBJ1-2	TGCGCCAGCAGCTTGGGCGAGTATGGCTACACCTTC	CASSLGEYGYTF
TRBV6-4	14	-	-	TRBJ2-3	TGTGCCAGCAGCAAAGACAGAGCCACAGATACGCAGTATTTT	CASSKDRATDTQYF
TRBV28	19	-	TRBD2	TRBJ2-5	TGTGCCAGCAGTTCCCCTGGAGCCCCCGGACTAGCGGGTCAAGAGACCCAGTACTTC	CASSSPGAPGLAGQETQYF
TRBV7-2	16	once	TRBD2	TRBJ2-1	TGTGCCAGCAGCTACAGATTTAGCGGGAGAGCAAATGAGCAGTTCTTC	CASSYRFSGRANEQFF
TRBV10-3	16	few	-	TRBJ2-2	TGTGCCATCAGTGGAGTTGACAGGCCCCCCACCGGGGAGCTGTTTTTT	CAISGVDRPPTGELFF
TRBV30	12	-	-	TRBJ1-2	TGTGCCTGGAGTGTGGCAGGAAAAGGCTACACCTTC	CAWSVAGKGYTF
TRBV9	14	-	TRBD1	TRBJ1-4	TGTGCCAGCAGCGATGACAGGGATAATGAAAAACTGTTTTTT	CASSDDRDNEKLFF
TRBV10-3	15	-	-	TRBJ1-2	TGTGCCATCAGTGAGACGGTTACTACTAACTATGGCTACACCTTC	CAISETVTTNYGYTF
TRBV5-8	15	-	TRBD1	TRBJ1-2	TGTGCCAGCAGCCGAGGGACAGGGGGTGGCTATGGCTACACCTTC	CASSRGTGGGYGYTF
TRBV5-1	16	-	TRBD1	TRBJ1-2	TGCGCCAGCAGCTTGGCCGGGACAGGGATTTCTCGGGGCTACACCTTC	CASSLAGTGISRGYTF
TRBV24-1	15	-	TRBD1	TRBJ1-1	TGTGCCACCAGTGATAGCCGGGACAGGTTGACTGAAGCTTTCTTT	CATSDSRDRLTEAFF
TRBV2	14	few	TRBD2	TRBJ2-7	TGTGCCAGCGGAACTAGCGAAAGCTCCTACGAGCAGTACTTC	CASGTSESSYEQYF
TRBV2	14	-	TRBD1	TRBJ2-2	TGTGCCAGCAGTGAGTACAGGGGCACCGGGGAGCTGTTTTTT	CASSEYRGTGELFF
TRBV5-1	15	-	TRBD2	TRBJ2-7	TGCGCCAGCAGCTTGGCGGGAGGGGACGCCTACGAGCAGTACTTC	CASSLAGGDAYEQYF
TRBV15	14	few	TRBD1	TRBJ1-4	TGTGCCACCAGCAGAGAGAACAGGGGGCAAAAACTGTTTTTT	CATSRENRGQKLFF
TRBV10-3	13	-	TRBD1	TRBJ1-1	TGTGCCATCAGCGGGACAGTGAACACTGAAGCTTTCTTT	CAISGTVNTEAFF
TRBV6-6	14	-	-	TRBJ2-3	TGTGCCAGCAGTTACTCTCTTGACTTAGATACGCAGTATTTT	CASSYSLDLDTQYF
TRBV5-4	18	once	TRBD2	TRBJ2-7	TGTGCCAGCAGCCGAAAGATTATGGGACTAGCGTATACCTACGAGCAGTACTTC	CASSRKIMGLAYTYEQYF
TRBV3-1/TRBV3-2	16	-	-	TRBJ2-2	TGTGCCAGCAGCCAAGTTTCAGGGGCCGACACCGGGGAGCTGTTTTTT	CASSQVSGADTGELFF
TRBV28	13	-	TRBD1	TRBJ1-2	TGTGCCAGCAGTCTACAGGGGAACTATGGCTACACCTTC	CASSLQGNYGYTF
TRBV5-6	15	-	TRBD2	TRBJ2-3	TGTGCCAGCAGTCCCACTAGCGGGAGCCCAGATACGCAGTATTTT	CASSPTSGSPDTQYF
TRBV11-2	16	once	TRBD2	TRBJ2-1	TGTGCCAGCAGCTTAGATGGTGGGACTAGCGGAGATGGGCAGTTCTTC	CASSLDGGTSGDGQFF
TRBV20-1	11	-	TRBD2	TRBJ2-5	TGCAGTGGGGAGGGGAAAGAGACCCAGTACTTC	CSGEGKETQYF
TRBV19	17	-	TRBD2	TRBJ2-5	TGTGCCAGTAGTATTGGATTCGGGGCGGGAGAGTTAGAGACCCAGTACTTC	CASSIGFGAGELETQYF
TRBV2	14	once	TRBD1	TRBJ2-7	TGTGCCAGCAGTCAGGACAGGGCTATCGACGAGCAGTACTTC	CASSQDRAIDEQYF
TRBV7-8	16	-	-	TRBJ2-1	TGTGCCAGCAGCACCCCGAAGGAGCGGGTGGACAATGAGCAGTTCTTC	CASSTPKERVDNEQFF
TRBV19	15	-	TRBD1	TRBJ1-5	TGTGCCAGTAGCCTGACAGGGATGGGCAATCAGCCCCAGCATTTT	CASSLTGMGNQPQHF
TRBV11-2	17	-	TRBD1	TRBJ2-3	TGTGCCAGCAGCTTAGGCGTTAACACAGGGGACACAGATACGCAGTATTTT	CASSLGVNTGDTDTQYF
TRBV28	15	-	TRBD1	TRBJ1-1	TGTGCCAGCAGTCCTCAGGGGGGAACTTGGACTGAAGCTTTCTTT	CASSPQGGTWTEAFF
TRBV5-8	13	-	-	TRBJ2-3	TGTGCCAGCAGCTTAAATAGACAGGATACGCAGTATTTT	CASSLNRQDTQYF
TRBV7-8	14	few	-	TRBJ1-3	TGTGCCAGCAGCCAAAGGGGAAACGGAAACACCATATATTTT	CASSQRGNGNTIYF
TRBV6-5	11	-	-	TRBJ2-7	TGTGCCAGCAGTATCCGACAAGAGCAGTACTTC	CASSIRQEQYF
TRBV7-9	15	once	TRBD1	TRBJ1-6	TGTGCCAGCAGCTTAGGGGACAGGGCTAATTCACCCCTCCACTTT	CASSLGDRANSPLHF
TRBV20-1	16	once	TRBD2	TRBJ2-7	TGCAGTGCTAGTCAGGACCGGGCTAGCGGGAGGTACGAGCAGTACTTC	CSASQDRASGRYEQYF
TRBV19	13	-	-	TRBJ2-7	TGTGCCAGTAGTGTTGGACAGCTATACGAGCAGTACTTC	CASSVGQLYEQYF
TRBV7-9	15	-	TRBD2	TRBJ2-1	TGTGCCAGCAGCACTCCCGGGACTAGCAACAATGAGCAGTTCTTC	CASSTPGTSNNEQFF
TRBV9	17	-	TRBD2	TRBJ2-1	TGTGCCAGCAGCGTAACCGGGACTAGCGGGAGCTACAATGAGCAGTTCTTC	CASSVTGTSGSYNEQFF
TRBV9	14	-	TRBD2	TRBJ2-1	TGTGCCAGCAGCGTAGCTAGACTAGCGGATGAGCAGTTCTTC	CASSVARLADEQFF
TRBV30	13	-	-	TRBJ1-1	TGTGCCTGGAGTCGGGGAAGGAACACTGAAGCTTTCTTT	CAWSRGRNTEAFF
TRBV12-3/TRBV12-4	13	-	-	TRBJ2-7	TGTGCCAGCAGTTTAGTCAGCTCCTACGAGCAGTACTTC	CASSLVSSYEQYF